This T cell receptor (beta chain) was identified in a study of blood T cells in healthy people across ages. The study, taken as a whole, reports: Observed TCR beta diversity per million T cells went down as age went up. This fall followed a roughly linear course with age.

CDR1 and CDR2 from the germline V gene are LGHDT and YNNKEL (reference sequence). The J segment lost 6 bases and the V segment lost 1 base, leaving 6 bases of the junction unmatched. The CDR3 is 16 residues long. As concerns this clonotype: Its antigen remains unidentified.

The second PCR ran about 6 to 11 cycles with a sample-barcoded 5' primer and J-beta primers. Each CDR3 protein gets one entry after TCRdb re-called the 5' RACE reads with MiXCR. In the table there are around 1,500,000 distinct CDR3 sequences, about 43% of which are singletons. Sequenced material: blood. This chain uses TRBV3-1 with TRBJ2-3; 11 positions match TRBD2. The sequence was collected from a young woman in good health. The CDR3 loop reads CASSQGASGGMDTQYF. CDR3 bases: TGTGCCAGCAGCCAAGGGGCTAGCGGGGGGATGGATACGCAGTATTTT.